This T cell receptor beta chain originates from a study of Tregs in tolerant kidney transplant recipients. Worth noting for this clone: Its antigen is still unknown. The read ends 3 residues early relative to the CDR3; the germline J gene fills the gap.

Germline V gives CDR1 SGHRS, CDR2 YFSETQ. The ends were cut back, 0 bases at V and 6 bases at J, with 6 bases in the middle. The CDR3 runs to 12 residues. The repertoire was sequenced with immunoSEQ multiplex PCR; TCRdb's copy has only in-frame clones and lacks some. This sample's table reports about 52,000 clones. General study points: For some patients, primers changed over time, blocking nucleotide-level comparison.

The clonotype was recovered from a human donor who received a combined kidney and bone marrow transplant. Sequencing used CD4+ T cells from blood, obtained before the transplant. The chain is built from TRBV5-1 and TRBJ1-1; a possible D gene is TRBD1 (6 bases). CDR3 in amino acids: CASSLGQAEAFF. CDR3 DNA, as far as it was read: TGCGCCAGCAGCTTGGGACAGGCTGAA.